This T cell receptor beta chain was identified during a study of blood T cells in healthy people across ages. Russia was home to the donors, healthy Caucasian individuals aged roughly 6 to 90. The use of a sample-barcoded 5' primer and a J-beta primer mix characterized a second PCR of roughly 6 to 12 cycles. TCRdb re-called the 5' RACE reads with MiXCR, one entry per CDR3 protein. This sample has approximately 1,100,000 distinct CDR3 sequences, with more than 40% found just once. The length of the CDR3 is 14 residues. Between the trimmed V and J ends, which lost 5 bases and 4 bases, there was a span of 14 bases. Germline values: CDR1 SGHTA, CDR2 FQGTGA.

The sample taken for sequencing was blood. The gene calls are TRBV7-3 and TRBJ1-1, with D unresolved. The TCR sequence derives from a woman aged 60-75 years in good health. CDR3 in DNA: TGTGCCAGCAGCGTAGTGGCAGCGGGCACTGAAGCTTTCTTT. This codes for CASSVVAAGTEAFF.